This TCR beta chain was found in a study of blood T cell repertoires in COVID-19. Study-level background: COVID-19 samples collected from the United States, Italy and Spain covered acute and convalescent phases. T cells, B-cell-depleted T cells, or PBMCs provided the cDNA or gDNA that served as material.

The trim removed 5 bases at V and 4 bases at J, leaving 3 bases unmatched. This CDR3 has 13 amino acids. Original data processing: How many nucleated cells were present was estimated from reference gene primer amplification. Repertoires were generated with immunoSEQ multiplex PCR, while TCRdb's copy carries only in-frame clones and drops some. From that table come the V and J calls and clone size; the DNA was used to work out D and trimming. The sample lists fewer than 200,000 clones; approximately 84% were seen once. The receptor was isolated from a man aged 35 to 55 who had recovered from COVID-19. The sample was peripheral blood. The rearrangement uses TRBV12-3 or TRBV12-4 and TRBJ1-2; 8 bases align to TRBD1. The CDR3, as DNA: TGTGCCAGCAGTAGGACAGGGCGCTATGGCTACACCTTC. This gives the protein CASSRTGRYGYTF.